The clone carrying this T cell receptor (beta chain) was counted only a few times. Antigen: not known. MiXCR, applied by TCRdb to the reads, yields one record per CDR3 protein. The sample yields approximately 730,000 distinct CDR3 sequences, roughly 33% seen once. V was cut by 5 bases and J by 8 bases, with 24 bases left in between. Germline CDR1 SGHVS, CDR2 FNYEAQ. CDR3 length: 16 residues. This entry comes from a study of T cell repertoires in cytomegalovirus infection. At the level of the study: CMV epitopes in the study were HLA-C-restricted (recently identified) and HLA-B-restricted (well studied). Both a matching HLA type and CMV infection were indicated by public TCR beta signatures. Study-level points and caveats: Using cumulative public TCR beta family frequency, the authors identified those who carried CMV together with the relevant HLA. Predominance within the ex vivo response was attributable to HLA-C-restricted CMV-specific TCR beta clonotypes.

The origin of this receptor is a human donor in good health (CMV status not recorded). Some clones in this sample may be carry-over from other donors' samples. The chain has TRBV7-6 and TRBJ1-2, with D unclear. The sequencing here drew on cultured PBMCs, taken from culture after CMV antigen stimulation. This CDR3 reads CASSPLMTWTSEGYTF. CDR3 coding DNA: TGTGCCAGCAGCCCTCTTATGACCTGGACTTCCGAGGGCTACACCTTC.